The rows below give T cell receptor beta chains drawn from one sample of a study of OX40 agonist ivuxolimab in advanced cancers. Data came from immunoSEQ multiplex PCR; TCRdb stores just in-frame clones and leaves some out. The sample yields tens of thousands of clones, about four fifths seen once. Specimen: CD4+ or CD8+ T cells sorted from blood, collected in a trial of the OX40 agonist ivuxolimab. The receptors were sampled from an adult with an advanced solid tumor such as melanoma, head and neck, liver or kidney cancer. Both conserved end residues are trimmed from each CDR3. The D gene is left open where the match is weak. For some rows the clone size is stated as once, few or many, or as a class when expanded; others skip it.

CDR3aa: ASSQREGLSPLH; d_gene: -; abundance: -; len: 12; v_gene: TRBV4-3
CDR3aa: ASSLLVNAEQF; d_gene: -; abundance: -; len: 11; v_gene: TRBV5-6
CDR3aa: ASYPSGPVRTQY; d_gene: -; abundance: -; len: 12; v_gene: TRBV5-5
CDR3aa: ASARAGPSSDEQF; d_gene: -; abundance: -; len: 13; v_gene: TRBV2
CDR3aa: AWRQGQLAKNIQY; d_gene: -; abundance: -; len: 13; v_gene: TRBV30
CDR3aa: ASSYDRRANTEAF; d_gene: -; abundance: -; len: 13; v_gene: TRBV6-6
CDR3aa: AWSGAGTNYGYT; d_gene: -; abundance: -; len: 12; v_gene: TRBV30
CDR3aa: ASSVADNTGELF; d_gene: -; abundance: few; len: 12; v_gene: TRBV9
CDR3aa: ASSVSGDSNQPQH; d_gene: -; abundance: -; len: 13; v_gene: TRBV9
CDR3aa: ASSLTRDRAYEQY; d_gene: TRBD1; abundance: -; len: 13; v_gene: TRBV7-3
CDR3aa: ASSSGVGGGDAKNIQY; d_gene: -; abundance: -; len: 16; v_gene: TRBV7-2
CDR3aa: ASSGEDSPLH; d_gene: -; abundance: once; len: 10; v_gene: TRBV7-2
CDR3aa: ASSLSNYRASGNTIY; d_gene: -; abundance: -; len: 15; v_gene: TRBV18
CDR3aa: ASRTGYEQY; d_gene: -; abundance: -; len: 9; v_gene: TRBV6-5
CDR3aa: ASSFLTGGNQPQH; d_gene: TRBD1; abundance: -; len: 13; v_gene: TRBV6-6
CDR3aa: ASRGGLAAGPTGINEQF; d_gene: -; abundance: -; len: 17; v_gene: TRBV19
CDR3aa: ASSVGGAQGYEQY; d_gene: -; abundance: once; len: 13; v_gene: TRBV9
CDR3aa: ASSYSMGSNQPQH; d_gene: -; abundance: -; len: 13; v_gene: TRBV6-5
CDR3aa: ASSEEGTPSTDTQY; d_gene: -; abundance: -; len: 14; v_gene: TRBV2
CDR3aa: AGYGTPDVEQY; d_gene: -; abundance: -; len: 11; v_gene: TRBV30
CDR3aa: ACRTRMGTQY; d_gene: -; abundance: -; len: 10; v_gene: TRBV30
CDR3aa: ASSESLVWNAEKLF; d_gene: -; abundance: -; len: 14; v_gene: TRBV25-1
CDR3aa: ASSGRGLRLDGEQY; d_gene: -; abundance: -; len: 14; v_gene: TRBV9
CDR3aa: ASSPIGGTYEQY; d_gene: -; abundance: -; len: 12; v_gene: TRBV4-2
CDR3aa: ASSLAGTGGLPGELF; d_gene: TRBD1; abundance: -; len: 15; v_gene: TRBV5-5
CDR3aa: AWSVQGAYNEQL; d_gene: -; abundance: -; len: 12; v_gene: TRBV30
CDR3aa: ASRGSSNQPQH; d_gene: -; abundance: -; len: 11; v_gene: TRBV5-1
CDR3aa: ASSEWLNEQF; d_gene: -; abundance: once; len: 10; v_gene: TRBV2
CDR3aa: ASSRIPGYTEAF; d_gene: -; abundance: -; len: 12; v_gene: TRBV7-9
CDR3aa: ASSGSGWSPLH; d_gene: -; abundance: -; len: 11; v_gene: TRBV7-9
CDR3aa: ASSLAGWNEKLF; d_gene: -; abundance: -; len: 12; v_gene: TRBV5-1
CDR3aa: ASSERNTEAF; d_gene: -; abundance: -; len: 10; v_gene: TRBV6-5
CDR3aa: ASSLRTGAFDGYT; d_gene: TRBD1; abundance: -; len: 13; v_gene: TRBV6-1
CDR3aa: ASFGDGNSPLH; d_gene: -; abundance: -; len: 11; v_gene: TRBV2
CDR3aa: ASSQETSGGASTDTQY; d_gene: TRBD2; abundance: -; len: 16; v_gene: TRBV4-3
CDR3aa: ASSLGLAERNEQF; d_gene: TRBD2; abundance: -; len: 13; v_gene: TRBV18
CDR3aa: ASNFRGLYTEAF; d_gene: -; abundance: -; len: 12; v_gene: TRBV19
CDR3aa: ASTRGPSQQF; d_gene: -; abundance: -; len: 10; v_gene: TRBV21-1
CDR3aa: ASKPYRDRGGY; d_gene: TRBD1; abundance: -; len: 11; v_gene: TRBV28
CDR3aa: ASSPGGSYGYT; d_gene: -; abundance: -; len: 11; v_gene: TRBV6-1
CDR3aa: ASSYSGRRQGDKAF; d_gene: TRBD1; abundance: -; len: 14; v_gene: TRBV6-5
CDR3aa: ASSQRQGAYNSPLH; d_gene: TRBD1; abundance: -; len: 14; v_gene: TRBV4-1
CDR3aa: ASSVFQGDGATEAF; d_gene: TRBD1; abundance: -; len: 14; v_gene: TRBV9
CDR3aa: ASSRGGAGNEKLF; d_gene: -; abundance: once; len: 13; v_gene: TRBV5-4
CDR3aa: ASSLEQGSEQY; d_gene: TRBD1; abundance: few; len: 11; v_gene: TRBV7-3
CDR3aa: ASSKRPQGLWGSPLH; d_gene: -; abundance: -; len: 15; v_gene: TRBV21-1